This TCR beta chain appears in the sequencing data of a study of response to subunit inactivated influenza vaccine. Worth noting for this clonotype: Its target is unknown.

One entry per CDR3 protein results from TCRdb running MiXCR on the RT-PCR reads. This sample has more than 700,000 distinct CDR3 sequences, with around 21% found just once. Study findings and constraints: The authors proposed limited new T cell recruitment per seasonal influenza vaccination.

The CDR3 runs to 13 residues. Deletions cut 5 bases from V and 4 bases from J, with 12 bases between. The rearrangement uses TRBV12-3 or TRBV12-4 and TRBJ2-7; D is possibly TRBD2 (5 bases). The sequence was collected from a man between 50 and 59 years old who received an inactivated influenza vaccine. Specimen: PBMCs from blood, collected approximately 5 days after vaccination. In nucleotides, the CDR3 is TGTGCCAGCAGTCAAAGGACTGAGTACGAGCAGTACTTC. Amino acids: CASSQRTEYEQYF.